This T cell receptor beta chain stems from a study of brain metastases from non-small cell lung cancer. Using immunoSEQ multiplex PCR, the repertoire was profiled, and TCRdb retains in-frame clones only, with some absent. Counted here are about 4,400 clones, about 86% occurring once; the ten biggest clones make up around 6.2%. The CDR3 covers 13 residues. V lost 4 bases to trimming and J lost 6 bases, with 11 bases between them. Germline V gene sequence: CDR1 SGDLS, CDR2 YYNGEE. The sequencing sample was made of tumor-adjacent normal tissue. This rearrangement joins TRBV9 to TRBJ2-1; D call uncertain. The source is a donor at least 40 years old with non-small cell lung cancer. The CDR3 DNA reads TGTGCCAGCAGCCTAGGTCCGAGCAATGAGCAGTTCTTC. Protein sequence: CASSLGPSNEQFF.